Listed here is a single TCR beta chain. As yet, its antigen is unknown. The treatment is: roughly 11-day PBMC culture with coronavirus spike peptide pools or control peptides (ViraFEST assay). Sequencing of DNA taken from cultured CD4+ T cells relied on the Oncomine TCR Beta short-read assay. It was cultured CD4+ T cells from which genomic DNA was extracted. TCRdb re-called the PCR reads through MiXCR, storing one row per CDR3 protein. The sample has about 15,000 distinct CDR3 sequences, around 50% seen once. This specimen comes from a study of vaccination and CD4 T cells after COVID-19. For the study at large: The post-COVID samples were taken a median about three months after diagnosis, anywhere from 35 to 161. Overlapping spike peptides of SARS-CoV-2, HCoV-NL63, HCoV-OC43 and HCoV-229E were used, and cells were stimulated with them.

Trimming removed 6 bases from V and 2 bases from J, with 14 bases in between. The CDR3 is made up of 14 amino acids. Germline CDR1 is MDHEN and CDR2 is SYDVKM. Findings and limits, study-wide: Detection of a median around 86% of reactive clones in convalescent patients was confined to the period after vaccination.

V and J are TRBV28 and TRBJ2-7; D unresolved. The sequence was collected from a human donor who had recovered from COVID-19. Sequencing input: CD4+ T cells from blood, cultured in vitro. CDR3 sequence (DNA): TGTGCCAGCAGCCAGGAGTTGGGGACCTACGAGCAGTACTTC. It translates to CASSQELGTYEQYF.